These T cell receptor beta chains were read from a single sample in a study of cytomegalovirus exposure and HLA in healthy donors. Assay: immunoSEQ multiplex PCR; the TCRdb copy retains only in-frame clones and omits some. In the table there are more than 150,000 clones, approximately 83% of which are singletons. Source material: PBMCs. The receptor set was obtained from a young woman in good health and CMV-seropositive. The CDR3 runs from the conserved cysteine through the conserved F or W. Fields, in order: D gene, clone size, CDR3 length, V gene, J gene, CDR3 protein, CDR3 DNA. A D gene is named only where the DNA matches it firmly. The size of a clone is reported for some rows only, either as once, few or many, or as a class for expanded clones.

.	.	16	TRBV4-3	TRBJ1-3	CASSQGQVFSGNTIYF	TGCGCCAGCAGCCAAGGACAGGTTTTCTCTGGAAACACCATATATTTT
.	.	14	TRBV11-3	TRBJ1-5	CASSFFHSGQPQHF	TGTGCCAGCAGCTTTTTTCATAGCGGTCAGCCCCAGCATTTT
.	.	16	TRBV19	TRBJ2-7	CASSTPPEGAGYEQYF	TGTGCCAGTAGTACCCCCCCCGAGGGGGCGGGGTACGAGCAGTACTTC
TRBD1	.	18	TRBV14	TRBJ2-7	CASSHPVGTDLRWHEQYF	TGTGCCAGCAGCCACCCAGTGGGGACAGACTTGAGATGGCACGAGCAGTACTTC
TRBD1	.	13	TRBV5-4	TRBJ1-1	CASSTTGQGEAFF	TGTGCCAGCAGCACCACGGGACAGGGTGAAGCTTTCTTT
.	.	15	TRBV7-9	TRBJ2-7	CASSSPWKETYEQYF	TGTGCCAGCAGCTCCCCCTGGAAGGAGACCTACGAGCAGTACTTC
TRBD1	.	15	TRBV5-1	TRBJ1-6	CASSNGQGGASPLHF	TGCGCCAGCAGCAACGGACAGGGAGGAGCCTCACCCCTCCACTTT
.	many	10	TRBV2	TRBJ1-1	CASTSAEAFF	TGTGCCAGCACGTCCGCTGAAGCTTTCTTT
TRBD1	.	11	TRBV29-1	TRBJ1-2	CSVETGYGYTF	TGCAGCGTTGAGACAGGGTATGGCTACACCTTC
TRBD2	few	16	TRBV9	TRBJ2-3	CASSAGLAGPTDTQYF	TGTGCCAGCAGCGCGGGACTAGCGGGGCCCACAGATACGCAGTATTTT